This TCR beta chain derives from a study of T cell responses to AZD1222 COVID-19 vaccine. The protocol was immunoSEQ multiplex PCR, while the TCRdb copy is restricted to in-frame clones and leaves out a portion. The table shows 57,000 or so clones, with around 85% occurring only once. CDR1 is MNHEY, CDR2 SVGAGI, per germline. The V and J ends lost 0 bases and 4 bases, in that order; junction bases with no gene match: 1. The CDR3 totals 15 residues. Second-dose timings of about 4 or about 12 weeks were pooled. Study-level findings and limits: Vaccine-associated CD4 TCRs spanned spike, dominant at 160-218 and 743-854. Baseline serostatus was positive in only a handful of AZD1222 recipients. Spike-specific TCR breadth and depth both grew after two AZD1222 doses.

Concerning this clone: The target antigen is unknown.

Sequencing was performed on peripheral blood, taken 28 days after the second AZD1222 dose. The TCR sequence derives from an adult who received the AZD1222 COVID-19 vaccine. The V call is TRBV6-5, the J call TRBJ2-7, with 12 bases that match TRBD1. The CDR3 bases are TGTGCCAGCAGTTACTCGGGACAGGGGGCATACGAGCAGTACTTC. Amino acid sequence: CASSYSGQGAYEQYF.